These 20 T cell receptor beta chains originate from one sample sequenced in a study of cytomegalovirus exposure and HLA in healthy donors. With 60 Vbeta and 13 Jbeta primers, the PCR was carried out. This table comes from immunoSEQ multiplex PCR, and its TCRdb copy is limited to in-frame clones, with some not included. The sample has about 120,000 clones, roughly two thirds seen once. Sample: PBMCs. These receptors all come from a man younger than 40 in good health and CMV-seropositive.

DNA for the CDR3: TGTGCCAGCAGCTTACCACCCCCGGGACTAGCGGGAGGTACTACTAGCACAGATACGCAGTATTTT. Translating gives CASSLPPPGLAGGTTSTDTQYF. The rearrangement links TRBV7-3 to TRBJ2-3; 15 bases map to TRBD2. The V segment lost 2 bases and the J segment 0 bases; nucleotides outside the gene matches: 15. The CDR3 runs to 22 residues. Germline CDR1 SGHTA, CDR2 FQGTGA.

The chain carries TRBV13 and TRBJ2-1; possibly TRBD2 for D (6 bases). CDR1 is PRHDT and CDR2 is FYEKMQ in the germline V gene (reference sequence). The CDR3 length is 14 residues. V shed 7 bases and J shed 4 bases, with 14 bases lying between them. CDR3 in DNA: TGTGCCAGCAACGACGGGAGTCCATACAATGAGCAGTTCTTC. It encodes CASNDGSPYNEQFF.

This clone was detected only once. The chain combines TRBV10-1 with TRBJ2-7; D might be TRBD2 (6 bases). There are 14 residues in the CDR3. V lost 5 bases, J lost 4 bases, and 15 bases lay in between. In germline, CDR1 is WNHNN, CDR2 SYGVQD (reference sequence). The CDR3 is CASSTGTVTYEQYF. CDR3 sequence (DNA): TGCGCCAGCAGTACCGGGACTGTAACTTACGAGCAGTACTTC.

The chain uses TRBV7-9 and TRBJ2-7; TRBD1 might be the D (5 bases). With 5 bases removed from V and 5 bases from J, the gap between germline ends came to 16 bases. This CDR3 spans 14 amino acids. Germline-derived CDR1 and CDR2 are SEHNR and FQNEAQ (reference sequence). The CDR3 loop reads CASSALGVWDEQYF. CDR3 nucleotide sequence: TGTGCCAGCAGCGCCTTAGGGGTTTGGGACGAGCAGTACTTC.

This clone has just a few counts. V usage is TRBV28 and J usage is TRBJ2-1; TRBD1 matches 8 bases. The V segment lost 5 bases and the J segment 4 bases; nucleotides outside the gene matches: 4. Germline V lookup: CDR1 MDHEN, CDR2 SYDVKM. The length of the CDR3 is 14 residues. CDR3 loop: CASSVTGGYNEQFF. In nucleotides, the CDR3 is TGTGCCAGCAGTGTTACAGGGGGTTACAATGAGCAGTTCTTC.

V is TRBV5-1 and J is TRBJ1-6; the match to TRBD1 covers 9 bases. Trimming took 4 bases from V and 8 from J; bases not matched to a gene: 10. The CDR3 is 16 residues long. Germline V CDR1 and CDR2: SGHRS, YFSETQ. The CDR3 region has the DNA TGCGCCAGCAGCCCGGGCACCGGGACAGGGTATTCACCCCTCCACTTT. Translated, it gives CASSPGTGTGYSPLHF.

This clone was detected only once. The J gene is TRBJ2-7, the V gene TRBV29-1; 10 bases are shared with TRBD1. From germline, CDR1 is SQVTM and CDR2 ANQGSEA. The CDR3 length is 14 residues. The J segment lost 2 bases and the V segment lost 6 bases, leaving 7 bases of the junction unmatched. Here the CDR3 DNA reads TGCAGCGTGGCCGGGACAGGGGCCCCCTACGAGCAGTACTTC. It is translated as CSVAGTGAPYEQYF.

This clone was seen a few times. CDR3 sequence reads: CASSLQGLGEQYF. CDR3 nucleotide sequence: TGTGCCAGCTCACTCCAGGGGTTGGGCGAGCAGTACTTC. This rearrangement joins TRBV18 to TRBJ2-7, with D maybe TRBD1 (6 bases). The V gene's germline CDR1 is KGHSH and CDR2 LQKENI. The CDR3 has 13 residues. V was clipped by 4 bases and J by 6 bases, with 13 bases between them. Using reference TRBV18 and TRBJ2-7 for the parts outside the CDR3, the full variable domain is NAGVMQNPRHLVRRRGQEARLRCSPMKGHSHVYWYRQLPEEGLKFMVYLQKENIIDESGMPKERFSAEFPKEGPSILRIQQVVRGDSAAYFCASSLQGLGEQYFGPGTRLTVT.

This CDR3 is CASSLGKDSSLYGYTF. The CDR3 nucleotides read TGTGCCAGCAGCTTAGGAAAAGACAGCAGCCTCTATGGCTACACCTTC. The chain has TRBV7-9 and TRBJ1-2, with D possibly matching TRBD1 (5 bases). The CDR3 is 16 residues long. CDR1 is SEHNR, CDR2 FQNEAQ, per germline (reference sequence). V dropped 1 base and J dropped 4 bases, with 16 bases sitting between them.

This clone was counted a few times. The chain employs TRBV7-9 and TRBJ2-3; a weak D match, TRBD2 (5 bases). Germline V CDR1 and CDR2: SEHNR, FQNEAQ (reference sequence). V lost 6 bases and J 0 bases, leaving 16 bases between the germline ends. The CDR3 consists of 16 residues. The CDR3 nucleotides read TGTGCCAGCAGTCAGGACGGGATCATTAGCACAGATACGCAGTATTTT. Translating gives CASSQDGIISTDTQYF.

This chain joins TRBV7-2 and TRBJ2-3, with TRBD1 matching 8 bases. In germline, CDR1 is SGHTA, CDR2 FQGNSA. The CDR3 consists of 15 residues. Unmatched junction bases numbered 8, after V lost 5 bases and J lost 4 bases. CDR3 coding DNA: TGTGCCAGCAGCCGTGGACAGGGCCGGCCAGATACGCAGTATTTT. Translating gives CASSRGQGRPDTQYF.

The chain joins TRBV25-1 to TRBJ1-1, with D maybe TRBD1 (5 bases). Trimming cost V 4 bases and J 1 base, with 13 bases left between them. Germline V lookup: CDR1 MGHDK, CDR2 SYGVNS. The CDR3 runs to 15 residues. The CDR3 loop reads CASSAAGPPNTEAFF. For the CDR3, the DNA is TGTGCCAGCAGTGCCGCAGGGCCCCCGAACACTGAAGCTTTCTTT. Full variable domain (missing parts from reference TRBV25-1 and TRBJ1-1): EADIYQTPRYLVIGTGKKITLECSQTMGHDKMYWYQQDPGMELHLIHYSYGVNSTEKGDLSSESTVSRIRTEHFPLTLESARPSHTSQYLCASSAAGPPNTEAFFGQGTRLTVV.

In its sample, this clone was seen a few times. The J gene is TRBJ1-2, the V gene TRBV5-1; 12 bases align to TRBD1. There are 16 residues in the CDR3. With 2 bases clipped from V and 14 bases from J, the junction kept 16 bases outside the gene matches. Germline values: CDR1 SGHRS, CDR2 YFSETQ. The CDR3 DNA is TGCGCCAGCAGCTTAGATTTTTACGGGACAGGGGGCGTTTATACCTTC. As protein: CASSLDFYGTGGVYTF.

The chain has TRBV11-2 and TRBJ2-5; 7 bases align to TRBD1. J gave up 1 base and V 1 base, and 3 bases lay outside the gene matches. The CDR3 length is 15 residues. The germline gives CDR1 SGHAT, CDR2 FQNNGV. The CDR3 is CASSLGTGIQETQYF. The CDR3 region has the DNA TGTGCCAGCAGCTTAGGGACAGGTATCCAAGAGACCCAGTACTTC.

The gene calls are TRBV13 and TRBJ1-2; 11 bases line up with TRBD1. CDR3 length: 17 amino acids. Germline V gene sequence: CDR1 PRHDT, CDR2 FYEKMQ (reference sequence). With V trimmed by 5 bases and J by 8 bases, 16 bases remained unmatched. The CDR3 coding sequence is TGTGCCAGCAGCCCCCTCCTTAACGGACAGGGGGCTTTGGGCTACACCTTC. Amino acid sequence: CASSPLLNGQGALGYTF.

The DNA for the CDR3 is TGTGCCAGCTCACCAGCGACAGGGAGCAATGAGCAGTTCTTC. It is translated as CASSPATGSNEQFF. The J gene is TRBJ2-1, the V gene TRBV18; 7 bases agree with TRBD1. CDR1 is KGHSH and CDR2 is LQKENI in the germline V gene. Losses at the gene ends were 2 bases for V and 6 bases for J; bases not matched to a gene: 4. The CDR3 is 14 residues long.

The V call is TRBV6-4, the J call TRBJ2-5; TRBD1 might be the D (5 bases). Germline assignment: CDR1 MRHNA and CDR2 SNTAGT. V dropped 3 bases and J dropped 0 bases, with 11 bases sitting between them. This CDR3 region has 15 residues. CDR3 DNA sequence: TGTGCCAGCAGTGAAAGGCCAGGGCACCAAGAGACCCAGTACTTC. Protein sequence: CASSERPGHQETQYF.

CDR3 sequence (DNA): TGCAGCGCAGAGGATACGAAGCTAGCGGAAGGTTCATGGGATACGCAGTATTTT. It is translated as CSAEDTKLAEGSWDTQYF. The V call is TRBV29-1, the J call TRBJ2-3, with 7 bases that match TRBD2. The CDR3 is 18 residues long. V lost 7 bases, J lost 6 bases, and 25 bases stayed unmatched. Germline loops: CDR1 SQVTM, CDR2 ANQGSEA.

The chain carries TRBV7-3 and TRBJ1-2; D is possibly TRBD1 (5 bases). This CDR3 is 15 amino acids long. In germline, CDR1 is SGHTA, CDR2 FQGTGA. Trimming stripped 5 bases from V and 6 bases from J, with 19 bases between. CDR3 sequence: CASSREPGNRDGYTF. DNA for the CDR3: TGTGCCAGCAGCCGAGAACCAGGGAACCGAGATGGCTACACCTTC.

This clone was observed a handful of times. This chain links TRBV10-3 with TRBJ2-7; unclear D gene. This CDR3 is 16 amino acids long. V was shortened by 0 bases and J by 2 bases, with 14 bases between the two germline ends. The germline V gene encodes CDR1 ENHRY and CDR2 SYGVKD. The CDR3 spells CAISESSPLAAYEQYF. CDR3 DNA sequence: TGTGCCATCAGTGAGTCCTCCCCTCTTGCGGCCTACGAGCAGTACTTC.